A selection of T cell receptor beta chains follows, all from one sample in a study of blood T cell repertoires in COVID-19. Assay used: immunoSEQ multiplex PCR; TCRdb lists only in-frame clones, some missing. The sample contains around 220,000 clones, around 91% of which appear only once. The sample was PBMCs or T cells enriched from blood (not recorded which). The source is a young man who had been exposed to COVID-19. The CDR3 runs from the conserved cysteine through the conserved F or W. Fields, in order: D gene, V gene, CDR3 length, J gene, CDR3 protein, CDR3 DNA. A D gene is named only where the DNA matches it firmly.

d_gene: TRBD2; v_gene: TRBV4-2; len: 17; j_gene: TRBJ2-1; CDR3aa: CASSPTGTAGGVDEQFF; CDR3nt: TGTGCCAGCAGCCCCACCGGGACAGCGGGGGGGGTGGATGAGCAGTTCTTC
d_gene: TRBD1; v_gene: TRBV2; len: 15; j_gene: TRBJ2-1; CDR3aa: CASLDPGTENNEQFF; CDR3nt: TGTGCCAGCTTGGACCCCGGGACAGAAAACAATGAGCAGTTCTTC
d_gene: .; v_gene: TRBV2; len: 14; j_gene: TRBJ2-2; CDR3aa: CASSGWADTGELFF; CDR3nt: TGTGCCAGCAGTGGATGGGCAGACACCGGGGAGCTGTTTTTT
d_gene: .; v_gene: TRBV7-2; len: 14; j_gene: TRBJ2-1; CDR3aa: CASSLGTSKREQFF; CDR3nt: TGTGCCAGCAGCTTAGGGACATCTAAGAGGGAGCAGTTCTTC
d_gene: .; v_gene: TRBV23-1; len: 16; j_gene: TRBJ1-1; CDR3aa: CATDPHKRGVGTEAFF; CDR3nt: TGCGCCACCGACCCTCATAAACGGGGGGTAGGCACTGAAGCTTTCTTT
d_gene: .; v_gene: TRBV4-1; len: 14; j_gene: TRBJ2-2; CDR3aa: CASSQGRNTGELFF; CDR3nt: TGCGCCAGCAGCCAGGGGAGGAACACCGGGGAGCTGTTTTTT
d_gene: .; v_gene: TRBV24-1; len: 11; j_gene: TRBJ2-5; CDR3aa: CATSDSRTQYF; CDR3nt: TGTGCCACCAGTGACTCCAGGACCCAGTACTTC
d_gene: .; v_gene: TRBV19; len: 14; j_gene: TRBJ1-1; CDR3aa: CASSIVPGTTEAFF; CDR3nt: TGTGCCAGTAGTATTGTACCGGGTACCACTGAAGCTTTCTTT
d_gene: TRBD1; v_gene: TRBV5-1; len: 15; j_gene: TRBJ1-2; CDR3aa: CASSRTGQGVYGYTF; CDR3nt: TGCGCCAGCAGCAGAACGGGACAGGGAGTCTATGGCTACACCTTC
d_gene: .; v_gene: TRBV13; len: 12; j_gene: TRBJ2-1; CDR3aa: CASSADRGEQFF; CDR3nt: TGTGCCAGCAGCGCGGATCGGGGTGAGCAGTTCTTC
d_gene: .; v_gene: TRBV5-1; len: 13; j_gene: TRBJ1-1; CDR3aa: CASRAAGGTEAFF; CDR3nt: TGCGCCTCACGGGCAGCCGGGGGCACTGAAGCTTTCTTT
d_gene: .; v_gene: TRBV7-9; len: 14; j_gene: TRBJ2-7; CDR3aa: CASSLGTEHNEQYF; CDR3nt: TGTGCCAGCAGCTTAGGGACAGAACACAACGAGCAGTACTTC
d_gene: TRBD2; v_gene: TRBV5-4; len: 13; j_gene: TRBJ2-7; CDR3aa: CASSRTSGYEQYF; CDR3nt: TGTGCCAGCAGCCGCACTAGCGGCTACGAGCAGTACTTC
d_gene: TRBD1; v_gene: TRBV11-2; len: 15; j_gene: TRBJ2-5; CDR3aa: CASSSGTGETETQYF; CDR3nt: TGTGCCAGCAGCTCAGGGACAGGGGAAACGGAGACCCAGTACTTC
d_gene: TRBD1; v_gene: TRBV3-1/TRBV3-2; len: 15; j_gene: TRBJ1-4; CDR3aa: CASSQPGTGGEKLFF; CDR3nt: TGTGCCAGCAGCCAACCCGGGACAGGAGGTGAAAAACTGTTTTTT
d_gene: TRBD1; v_gene: TRBV12-3/TRBV12-4; len: 13; j_gene: TRBJ1-4; CDR3aa: CASRWTGNEKLFF; CDR3nt: TGTGCCAGCAGGTGGACAGGGAATGAAAAACTGTTTTTT